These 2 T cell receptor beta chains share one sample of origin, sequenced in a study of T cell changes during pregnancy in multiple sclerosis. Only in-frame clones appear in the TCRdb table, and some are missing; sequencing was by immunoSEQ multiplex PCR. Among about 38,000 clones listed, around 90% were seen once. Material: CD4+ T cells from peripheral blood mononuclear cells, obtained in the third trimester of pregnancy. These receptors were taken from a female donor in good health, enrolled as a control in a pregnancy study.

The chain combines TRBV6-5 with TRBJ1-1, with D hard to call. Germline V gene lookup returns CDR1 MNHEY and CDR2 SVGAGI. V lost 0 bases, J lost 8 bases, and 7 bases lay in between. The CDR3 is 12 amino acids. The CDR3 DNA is TGTGCCAGCAGTTACTCGACGGGGGAAGCTTTCTTT. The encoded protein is CASSYSTGEAFF.

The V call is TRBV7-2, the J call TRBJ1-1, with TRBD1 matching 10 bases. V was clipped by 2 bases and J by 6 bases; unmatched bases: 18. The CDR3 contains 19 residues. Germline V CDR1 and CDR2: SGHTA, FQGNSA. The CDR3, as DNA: TGTGCCAGCAGCTTAAAATCGTTTTTGTTGGGACAGGGGTCAGCTGAAGCTTTCTTT. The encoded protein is CASSLKSFLLGQGSAEAFF.